There are many counts of the clone carrying this T cell receptor beta chain. Its specificity is not known. TCRdb reprocessed the 5' RACE reads with MiXCR, giving one entry per CDR3 protein. The sample lists about 400,000 distinct CDR3 sequences, 6.2% occurring once. Germline trimming cut 3 bases from V and 6 bases from J; bases unmatched to any gene: 9. The germline V gene encodes CDR1 SGHDT and CDR2 YYEEEE. The CDR3 length is 16 residues. This entry comes from a study of T cells after yellow fever vaccination. Study-wide context: SMART-Seq v4 Ultra Low Input prepared libraries from low-cell fractions. Overall study results and limits: CD4 and CD8 compartments shared a small share of clonotypes. Weaker in magnitude, the secondary response showed a faster peak on day 5 versus 15. Reappearance after the booster was observed for most primary-vaccination clones (96% CD4, around 90% CD8).

The sample here was PBMCs, taken 5 days after the yellow fever booster vaccination. This sequence joins TRBV5-6 and TRBJ2-3; 11 bases match TRBD2. The sequence was obtained from a young man who received the YFV17D yellow fever vaccine. The CDR3 DNA reads TGTGCCAGCAGCTGGCCTAATCTAGCGGGAGGTGATACGCAGTATTTT. Translating it yields CASSWPNLAGGDTQYF.